This T cell receptor (beta chain) came from a study of blood T cell repertoires in COVID-19. At the level of the study: The United States, Italy and Spain were the sources of the acute and convalescent COVID-19 samples. PBMCs, B-cell-depleted T cells, or T cells provided the cDNA or gDNA that made up the material.

Authors' analysis steps: By means of reference gene primer amplification, nucleated cell counts were estimated. This table comes from immunoSEQ multiplex PCR, and its TCRdb copy is limited to in-frame clones, with some not included. V, J and clone size reflect that table, while D and trimming were determined from the DNA. The sample has approximately 89,000 clones, roughly 74% seen once; the top ten hold approximately 6.3%. Germline values: CDR1 SGHRS, CDR2 YFSETQ. V trimming: 7 bases; J trimming: 0 bases; junction bases outside the gene matches: 3. The CDR3 consists of 14 residues. Seattle researchers signed up patients amid active infection and tracked them longitudinally.

The clonotype was recovered from a man aged 70 or older with COVID-19, enrolled during active disease. What was sequenced was peripheral blood. The chain is built from TRBV5-1 and TRBJ1-1; 10 bases line up with TRBD1. The CDR3 region has the DNA TGCGCCAGCGGGACAGGGGTCTTGAACACTGAAGCTTTCTTT. This codes for CASGTGVLNTEAFF.